The T cell receptor beta chain described here comes from a study of blood T cell repertoires in COVID-19. On the study more broadly: Material from acute and convalescent COVID-19 was sourced from the United States, Italy and Spain. Nucleic acid was either cDNA or gDNA, and it came from T cells, B-cell-depleted T cells, or PBMCs.

This CDR3 comprises 14 residues. V lost 4 bases and J lost 3, with 13 bases in between. Germline V gene data show CDR1 as LGHDT and CDR2 as YNNKEL (reference sequence). As originally analysed: Reference gene primer amplification gave nucleated cell count estimates. The assay was immunoSEQ multiplex PCR, and TCRdb's table has in-frame clones only and misses some. Clone size and V and J calls were adopted from that table, with D and trimming inferred from the DNA. The table has about 240,000 clones, about 80% seen once. The clonotype originates from a woman of 80 years or more with acute or convalescent COVID-19. Sequencing was performed on peripheral blood. This chain links TRBV3-1 (or the pseudogene TRBV3-2) with TRBJ2-7, with D possibly being TRBD1 (5 bases). CDR3 bases: TGTGCCAGCAGCCGGGGCAGCAATTTCTACGAGCAGTACTTC. It codes for CASSRGSNFYEQYF.